The 5 T cell receptor beta chains presented below share a single source sample, sequenced in a study of PD-1 blockade in classical Hodgkin lymphoma. Some clones are missing from TCRdb's copy, which holds only in-frame ones; the method was immunoSEQ multiplex PCR. In the table there are around 66,000 clones, approximately 90% of which are singletons. The patients all showed relapse after autologous stem cell transplantation, while their brentuximab vedotin exposure varied. The material sequenced was peripheral blood mononuclear cells (PBMCs), taken at baseline. The receptor set was obtained from a human donor with classical Hodgkin lymphoma.

The chain has TRBV10-2 and TRBJ2-3, with 9 nucleotides matching TRBD1. Germline CDR1 and CDR2: WSHSY and SAAADI. The CDR3 runs to 15 residues. Trimming took 6 bases from V and 3 from J; bases not matched to a gene: 7. The CDR3 protein is CASSPRDRVTDTQYF. The CDR3 nucleotides are TGCGCCAGCAGCCCCCGGGACAGGGTGACAGATACGCAGTATTTT.

V usage is TRBV2 and J usage is TRBJ1-3; TRBD1 agrees at 7 bases. The CDR3 runs 15 residues. CDR1 SNHLY and CDR2 FYNNEI come from the germline V gene. The ends lost 7 bases at V and 2 bases at J; junction bases unmatched: 8. CDR3 region: CASTMGQPPGNTIYF. CDR3 DNA: TGTGCCAGCACCATGGGACAGCCGCCTGGAAACACCATATATTTT.

The chain employs TRBV23-1 and TRBJ2-6; D is ambiguous. TRBV23-1 falls under the ORF class, with uncertain function. The CDR3 has 14 amino acids. Trimming cost V 4 bases and J 1 base, with 5 bases left between them. The CDR3 is CASSPVSGANVLTF. The CDR3 nucleotides read TGCGCCAGCAGTCCGGTGTCTGGGGCCAACGTCCTGACTTTC.

The chain carries TRBV29-1 and TRBJ1-2; weak D call: TRBD1 (6 bases). From germline, CDR1 is SQVTM and CDR2 ANQGSEA. The CDR3 consists of 15 residues. V lost 6 bases and J 4 bases, leaving 21 bases between the germline ends. This chain's CDR3 is CSVDEDPRGGYGYTF. CDR3 DNA sequence: TGCAGCGTCGATGAGGACCCTCGAGGGGGCTATGGCTACACCTTC. The full variable domain, in which reference TRBV29-1 and TRBJ1-2 provide the parts outside the CDR3, is SAVISQKPSRDICQRGTSLTIQCQVDSQVTMMFWYRQQPGQSLTLIATANQGSEATYESGFVIDKFPISRPNLTFSTLTVSNMSPEDSSIYLCSVDEDPRGGYGYTFGSGTRLTVV.

V and J are TRBV2 and TRBJ2-4; no definite D call. Trimming removed 2 bases at V and 0 bases at J, with 8 bases between. The germline V gene has CDR1 SNHLY and CDR2 FYNNEI. This CDR3 has 15 amino acids. CDR3 in amino acids: CASSESAVAKNIQYF. The DNA of the CDR3 is TGTGCCAGCAGTGAATCTGCAGTAGCCAAAAACATTCAGTACTTC. The variable domain in full, completed from reference TRBV2 and TRBJ2-4, reads EPEVTQTPSHQVTQMGQEVILRCVPISNHLYFYWYRQILGQKVEFLVSFYNNEISEKSEIFDDQFSVERPDGSNFTLKIRSTKLEDSAMYFCASSESAVAKNIQYFGAGTRLSVL.